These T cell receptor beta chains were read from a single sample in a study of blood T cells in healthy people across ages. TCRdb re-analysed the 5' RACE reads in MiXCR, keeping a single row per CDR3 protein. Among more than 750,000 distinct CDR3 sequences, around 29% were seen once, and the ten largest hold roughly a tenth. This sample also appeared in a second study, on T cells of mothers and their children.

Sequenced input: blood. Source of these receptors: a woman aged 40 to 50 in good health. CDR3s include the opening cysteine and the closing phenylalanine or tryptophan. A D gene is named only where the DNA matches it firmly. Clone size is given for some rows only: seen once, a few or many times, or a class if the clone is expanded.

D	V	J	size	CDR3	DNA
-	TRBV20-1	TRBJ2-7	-	CSARLCGGEPYEQYF	TGCAGTGCTAGACTTTGTGGCGGGGAGCCTTACGAGCAGTACTTC
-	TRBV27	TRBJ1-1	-	CASSSLATGYLNTEAFF	TGTGCCAGCAGTTCGTTGGCAACAGGCTATTTGAACACTGAAGCTTTCTTT
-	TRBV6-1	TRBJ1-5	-	CASSEWRGGNQPRHF	TGTGCCAGCAGTGAATGGAGGGGAGGCAATCAGCCCCGGCATTTT
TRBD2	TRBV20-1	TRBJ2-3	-	CCLKASGGEYTDTQYF	TGCTGCTTAAAAGCTAGCGGGGGGGAATACACAGATACGCAGTATTTT
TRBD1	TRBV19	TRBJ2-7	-	CASEQGVGYEQYF	TGTGCCAGCGAACAGGGGGTCGGCTACGAGCAGTACTTC
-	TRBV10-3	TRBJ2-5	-	CALSGSNRKETQYF	TGTGCCCTCAGTGGGTCAAACAGGAAAGAGACCCAGTACTTC
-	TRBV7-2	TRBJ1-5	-	CASSTFGLNRPQHF	TGTGCCAGCAGCACCTTTGGCCTCAATCGGCCCCAGCATTTT
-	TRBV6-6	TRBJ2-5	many	CASSGSQETQYF	TGTGCCAGCAGTGGGTCCCAAGAGACCCAGTACTTC
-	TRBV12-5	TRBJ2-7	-	CASGSLGGYNKQYF	TGTGCTAGTGGCTCGTTAGGGGGTTACAATAAGCAGTACTTC
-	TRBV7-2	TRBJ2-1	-	CASSLYAGAGRNEQFF	TGTGCCAGCAGCTTATATGCGGGGGCCGGAAGGAATGAGCAGTTCTTC
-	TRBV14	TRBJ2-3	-	CASSQELGGTQYF	TGTGCCAGCAGCCAAGAATTAGGCGGTACGCAGTATTTT
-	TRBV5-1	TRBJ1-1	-	CASTFGANTEAFF	TGCGCCAGCACATTTGGGGCGAACACTGAAGCTTTCTTT
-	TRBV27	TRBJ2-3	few	CASTLQSSKADTQYF	TGTGCCAGCACCCTACAGTCTAGTAAGGCAGATACGCAGTATTTT
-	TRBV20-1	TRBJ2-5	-	CSANGGWETQYF	TGCAGTGCTAACGGGGGATGGGAGACCCAGTACTTC
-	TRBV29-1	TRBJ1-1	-	CSVAYLRGRTEAFF	TGCAGCGTTGCCTACCTTAGAGGGCGGACTGAAGCTTTCTTT
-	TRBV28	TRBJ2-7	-	CASSLWAGPSEQYF	TGTGCCAGCAGTTTATGGGCGGGCCCGAGCGAGCAGTACTTC